This T cell receptor (beta chain) comes out of a study of T cells in Graves' hyperthyroidism and ophthalmopathy. Whole-study findings and limits: The model foresaw ophthalmopathy a median approximately 6.1 months prior to onset.

This clonotype was recorded many times. The antigen is unknown. The germline gives CDR1 MNHEY, CDR2 SVGAGI. The CDR3 is 16 amino acids. V lost 0 bases and J 3 bases, leaving 14 bases between the germline ends. Amplified TCR beta CDR3 regions came from RNA transcripts. The HTBI primer set was used in a first-round RT-PCR of the TCR CDR3. TCRdb re-analysed the multiplex PCR reads in MiXCR, keeping a single row per CDR3 protein. The top ten clones hold roughly a third of a sample with over 45,000 distinct CDR3 sequences, roughly 50% of them seen once. The V and J genes are TRBV6-5 and TRBJ1-1; D is undetermined. This clonotype originated in a woman between 50 and 59 years old with Graves' hyperthyroidism. Sequenced input: peripheral blood or thyroid tissue (not recorded which). The CDR3: CASSYSVVRWDTEAFF. In DNA, the CDR3 is TGTGCCAGCAGTTACTCGGTGGTAAGGTGGGACACTGAAGCTTTCTTT.